This T cell receptor (beta chain) was captured by sequencing in a study of cytomegalovirus exposure and HLA in healthy donors. Primers for the PCR totalled 60 Vbeta and 13 Jbeta. Sequencing was performed with immunoSEQ multiplex PCR; in TCRdb, only in-frame clones are kept and a portion is missing. The sample lists 110,000 to 150,000 clones, roughly 70% occurring once. Trimming left V 4 bases short and J 5 bases short, with 14 bases between. Germline V gene sequence: CDR1 SNHLY, CDR2 FYNNEI. The CDR3 length is 14 residues. The source of this sequence is a man younger than 30 in good health and CMV-seropositive. The sequenced sample was PBMCs. The chain combines TRBV2 with TRBJ1-2; possible D gene TRBD1, 6 bases. The CDR3 sequence is CASSGEGGIYGYTF. In nucleotides, the CDR3 is TGTGCCAGCAGTGGAGAAGGGGGAATTTATGGCTACACCTTC.